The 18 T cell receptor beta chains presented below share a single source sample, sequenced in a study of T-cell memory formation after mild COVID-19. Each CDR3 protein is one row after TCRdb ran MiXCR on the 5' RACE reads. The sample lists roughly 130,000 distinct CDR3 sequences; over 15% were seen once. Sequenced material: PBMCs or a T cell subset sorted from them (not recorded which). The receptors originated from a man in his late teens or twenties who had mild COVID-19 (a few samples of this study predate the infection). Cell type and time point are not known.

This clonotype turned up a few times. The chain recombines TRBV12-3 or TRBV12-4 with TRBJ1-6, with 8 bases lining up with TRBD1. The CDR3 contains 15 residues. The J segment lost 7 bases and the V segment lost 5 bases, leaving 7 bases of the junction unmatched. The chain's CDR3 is CASSQRDRLNSPLHF. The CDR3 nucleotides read TGTGCCAGCAGTCAAAGGGACAGGCTCAATTCACCCCTCCACTTT.

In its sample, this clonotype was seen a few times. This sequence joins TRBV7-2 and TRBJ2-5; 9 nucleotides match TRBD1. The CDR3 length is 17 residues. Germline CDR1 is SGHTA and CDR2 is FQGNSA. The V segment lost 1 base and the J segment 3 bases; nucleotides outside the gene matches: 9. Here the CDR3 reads CASSLGVGTGLKETQYF. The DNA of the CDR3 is TGTGCCAGCAGCTTAGGTGTGGGGACAGGGCTAAAAGAGACCCAGTACTTC.

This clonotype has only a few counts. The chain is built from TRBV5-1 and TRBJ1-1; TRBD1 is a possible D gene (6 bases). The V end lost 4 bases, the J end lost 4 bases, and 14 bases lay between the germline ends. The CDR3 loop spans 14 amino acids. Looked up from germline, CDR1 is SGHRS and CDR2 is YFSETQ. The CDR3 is CASSIQGGGTEAFF. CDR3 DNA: TGCGCCAGCAGCATACAGGGAGGCGGCACTGAAGCTTTCTTT.

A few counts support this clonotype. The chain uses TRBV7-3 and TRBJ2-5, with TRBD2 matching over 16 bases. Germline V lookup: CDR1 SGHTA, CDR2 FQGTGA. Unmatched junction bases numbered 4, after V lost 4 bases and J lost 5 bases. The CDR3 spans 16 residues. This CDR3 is CASSYGTSGGAETQYF. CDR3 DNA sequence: TGTGCCAGCAGCTACGGGACTAGCGGGGGGGCTGAGACCCAGTACTTC.

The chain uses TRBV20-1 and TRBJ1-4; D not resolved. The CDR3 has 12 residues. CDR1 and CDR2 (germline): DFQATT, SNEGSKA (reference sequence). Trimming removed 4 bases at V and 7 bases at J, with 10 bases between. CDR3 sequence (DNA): TGCAGTGCTAACGTCCGAGGTGAAAAACTGTTTTTT. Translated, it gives CSANVRGEKLFF.

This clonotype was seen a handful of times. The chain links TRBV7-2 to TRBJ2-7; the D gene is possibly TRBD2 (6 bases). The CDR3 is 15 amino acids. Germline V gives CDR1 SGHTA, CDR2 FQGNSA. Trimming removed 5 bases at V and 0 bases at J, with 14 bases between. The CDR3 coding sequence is TGTGCCAGCAGCCCCGGGACTGGGCTCTCCTACGAGCAGTACTTC. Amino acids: CASSPGTGLSYEQYF.

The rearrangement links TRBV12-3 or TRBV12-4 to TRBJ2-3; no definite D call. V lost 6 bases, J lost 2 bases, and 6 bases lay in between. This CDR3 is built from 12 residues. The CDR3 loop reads CASRRTTDTQYF. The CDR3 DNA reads TGTGCCAGCAGGCGCACCACAGATACGCAGTATTTT.

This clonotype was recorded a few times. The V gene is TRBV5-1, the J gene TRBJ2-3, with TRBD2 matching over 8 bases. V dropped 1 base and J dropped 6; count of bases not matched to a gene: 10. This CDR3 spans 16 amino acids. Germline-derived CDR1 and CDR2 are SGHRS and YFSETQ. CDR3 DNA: TGCGCCAGCAGCTTGTTATCGAGCGGGGGTGGTGATACGCAGTATTTT. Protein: CASSLLSSGGGDTQYF.

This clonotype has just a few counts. The CDR3 protein is CASSFSGGFTDTQYF. The CDR3 DNA reads as TGCGCCAGCAGCTTTAGCGGGGGTTTCACAGATACGCAGTATTTT. This chain connects TRBV5-1 to TRBJ2-3, with 9 bases that match TRBD2. Germline trimming cut 2 bases from V and 2 bases from J; bases unmatched to any gene: 3. CDR1 and CDR2 from the germline V gene are SGHRS and YFSETQ. There are 15 residues in the CDR3.

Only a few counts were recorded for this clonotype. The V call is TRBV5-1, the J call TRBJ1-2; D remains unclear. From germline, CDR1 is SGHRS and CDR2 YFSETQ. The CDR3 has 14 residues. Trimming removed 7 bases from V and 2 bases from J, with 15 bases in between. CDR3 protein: CASSSGRANYGYTF. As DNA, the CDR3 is TGCGCCAGCTCCTCCGGGAGGGCGAACTATGGCTACACCTTC.

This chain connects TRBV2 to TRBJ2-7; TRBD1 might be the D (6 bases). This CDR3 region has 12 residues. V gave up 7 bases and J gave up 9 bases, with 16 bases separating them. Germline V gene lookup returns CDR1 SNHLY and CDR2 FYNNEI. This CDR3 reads CASKRDNFGQYV. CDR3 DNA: TGTGCCAGCAAGAGGGACAACTTTGGGCAGTACGTC.

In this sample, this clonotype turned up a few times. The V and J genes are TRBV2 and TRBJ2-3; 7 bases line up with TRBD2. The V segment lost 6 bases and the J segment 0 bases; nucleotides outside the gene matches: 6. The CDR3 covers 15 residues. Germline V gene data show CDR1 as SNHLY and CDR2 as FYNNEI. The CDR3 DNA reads TGTGCCAGCAGCGGTAGCGGGCAGAGCACAGATACGCAGTATTTT. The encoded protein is CASSGSGQSTDTQYF.

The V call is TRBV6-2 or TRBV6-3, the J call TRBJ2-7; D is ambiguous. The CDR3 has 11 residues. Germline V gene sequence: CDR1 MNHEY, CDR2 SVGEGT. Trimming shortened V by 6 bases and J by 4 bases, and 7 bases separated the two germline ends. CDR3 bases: TGTGCCAGCAGCAACGGATACGAGCAGTACGTC. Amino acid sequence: CASSNGYEQYV.

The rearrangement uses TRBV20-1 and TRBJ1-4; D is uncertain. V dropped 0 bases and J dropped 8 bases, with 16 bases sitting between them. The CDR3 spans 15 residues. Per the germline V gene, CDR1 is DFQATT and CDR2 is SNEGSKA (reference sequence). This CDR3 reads CSARDEGRVREKLFF. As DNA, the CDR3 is TGCAGTGCTAGAGATGAGGGTAGGGTCCGCGAAAAACTGTTTTTT.

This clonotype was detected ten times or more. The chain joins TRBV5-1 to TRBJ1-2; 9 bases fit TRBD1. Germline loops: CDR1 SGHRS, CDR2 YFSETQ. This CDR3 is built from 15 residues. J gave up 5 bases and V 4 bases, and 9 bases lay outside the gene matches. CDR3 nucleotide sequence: TGCGCCAGCAGCGACCGGGACAGGGAAAGATATGGCTACACCTTC. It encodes CASSDRDRERYGYTF.

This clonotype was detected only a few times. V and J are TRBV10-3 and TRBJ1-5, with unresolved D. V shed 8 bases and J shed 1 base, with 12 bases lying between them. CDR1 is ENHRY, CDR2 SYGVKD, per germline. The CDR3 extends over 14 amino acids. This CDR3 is CAIGPDGSNQPQHF. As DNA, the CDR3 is TGTGCCATCGGACCAGACGGGAGCAATCAGCCCCAGCATTTT.

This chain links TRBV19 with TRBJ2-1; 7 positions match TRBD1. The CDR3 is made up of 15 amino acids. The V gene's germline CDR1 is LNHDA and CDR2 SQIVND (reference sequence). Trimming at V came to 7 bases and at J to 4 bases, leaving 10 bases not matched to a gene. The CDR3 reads CASIRDSGAYNEQFF. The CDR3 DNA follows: TGTGCCAGTATCCGGGACAGCGGAGCTTACAATGAGCAGTTCTTC.

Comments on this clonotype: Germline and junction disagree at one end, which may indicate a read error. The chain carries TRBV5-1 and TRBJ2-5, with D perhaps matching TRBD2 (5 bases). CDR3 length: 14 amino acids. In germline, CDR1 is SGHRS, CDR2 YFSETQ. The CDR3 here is CASSPRAAQETQYF. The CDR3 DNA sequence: TGCGCTAGCAGCCCGCGGGCCGCCCAAGAGACCCAGTACTTC.